Here is one TCR beta chain with its context. Its target antigen remains unknown. Qualities for individual bases were not recorded, and no much larger clone is one base off. V is clipped by 0 bases and J by 1 base, and the sequence between their germline boundaries is 4 bases long. From cysteine to phenylalanine, the CDR3 is 14 amino acids long. Only CDR3 DNA remains: 42 bases, in frame from the first base. Based on the germline V gene, the CDR1 and CDR2 sequences are SGHRS and YFSETQ. This record belongs to a study of cytomegalovirus exposure and HLA in healthy donors (dated by TCRdb to 2017 to 2019). As for the study more broadly: An earlier analysis of approximately 640 of the donors reported more than 250 Gb of sequence data and some 120 million unique TCR beta sequences from 150 million to 200 million T cells. An early release that covered 500 to 800 HLA-typed donors contained about 290 gigabases of sequencing data and 75 million to 100 million unique TCR sequences. Among the roughly 390 genotyped donors, 75% to 90% belonged to the genetic ancestry cluster associated with self-reported Caucasian donors. The aim of the study was to test whether cataloging public T cell receptors could identify signatures of past pathogen exposure. The T cell repertoires of 670 or so subjects were profiled by immunosequencing and related to cytomegalovirus serostatus. Along with the roughly 670-subject first cohort, a separate validation cohort of about 110 different subjects was used. The study combined high-throughput TCR immunosequencing, statistical association of individual TCRs with disease status, and machine learning to predict cytomegalovirus infection status. To study patterns of TCR occurrence, a later analysis re-analyzed previously published TCR beta repertoires from 500 to 850 donors and added high-resolution HLA genotyping. Rather than drawing on any new phenotypic data, the later analysis identified candidate immune exposures from TCR beta sequences and the way those sequences occurred across donors. In an earlier analysis of roughly 580 of the donors, high-throughput TCR beta sequencing was used to judge whether each TCR beta V gene segment behaved as functional or pseudogenic. Donor age, sex, ethnicity and CMV serostatus were collected together with the repertoire data. A later genetic analysis took genome-wide SNP genotypes for about 55% of the 666 donors and used that subset as a discovery cohort. All discovery cohort repertoires had been generated on a single sequencing platform. Class I and class II HLA loci were covered by the typing at four-digit resolution. The number of typed donors differed by locus: 629-630 for A, B, C, DRB1 and DQB1; approximately 520 for DQA1; approximately 610 for DPA1; and approximately 450 for DPB1. Because of strong linkage in the cohort, roughly five DR-DQ haplotypes were treated as single units for association and clustering. Among about 400 genotyped donors of the cohort, an average of roughly 230,000 unique TCR beta nucleotide sequences was sequenced per donor, of which about 18% were non-productive.

The cohort was made up of under 800 healthy bone marrow donors. At the time of sampling, all cohort members were nominally healthy, though unrecorded immune exposures were likely present. The donor was CMV seronegative and belonged to the group of 352 seronegative cohort members. Every donor gave a peripheral blood sample, and the peripheral blood mononuclear cells from that sample were used for TCR beta sequencing. The Qiagen DNeasy Blood Extraction Kit was used to extract genomic DNA from the blood cell samples. Library preparation used the immunoSEQ multiplex PCR assay. For the multiplex PCR, a mixture combining 60 forward primers for TCR Vbeta segments and 13 reverse primers for TCR Jbeta segments was used. A multiplex PCR assay on genomic DNA amplified the CDR3 region of rearranged TCR beta genes. On the Illumina HiSeq System, the amplified TCR beta libraries were sequenced as 87-base-pair reads. As for the original processing: In a later analysis, roughly 80 million unique TCR beta chains were counted across the approximately 640 repertoires, and some 10 million of these chains were shared by at least two donors. A nearest-neighbor algorithm error-corrected the raw reads and collapsed the reads into unique sequences, merging closely related sequences to remove PCR and sequencing errors. V, D and J gene segments were assigned by aligning CDR3 sequences to IMGT reference sequences. For a sequence to be retained, at least a six-nucleotide match to both a V gene segment and a J gene segment was required. A rearrangement was called productive if the CDR3 had no stop codons and remained in frame with V and J, and every other rearrangement was called non-productive. Following IMGT convention, CDR3 was defined as the stretch from the second conserved V-encoded cysteine to the conserved J-encoded phenylalanine. The earlier analysis of 500 to 600 of the donors excluded sequences that lacked an unambiguous match to a single V gene segment. An earlier analysis of a few hundred of the donors called V segments functional above 56.7% productive rearrangements and segregating when the between-donor standard deviation exceeded 5%. A statistical classification framework was built for diagnosing cytomegalovirus status from the catalog of TCR beta chain sequences. In a later analysis, V and J genes were assigned by comparing TCR nucleotide sequences against IMGT/GENE-DB human TR gene sequences. Using the TCRdist pipeline, a later analysis assigned CDR3 sequences along with most-parsimonious VDJ recombination scenarios. In a later analysis, every TCR beta chain was defined by the combination of its CDR3 amino acid sequence and its V-gene family, and reads without a unique V-gene family were dropped. In a later analysis, 500 to 700 highly shared, low-generation-probability nucleotide sequences were removed to address suspected cross-contamination and a sequencing artifact. In a later analysis, a clonal expansion index for each public chain was calculated from normalized within-repertoire ranks of inferred template counts. In a later analysis, generation probabilities were computed with a VDJ recombination model fitted to out-of-frame rearrangements, and the resulting probabilities were checked against IGoR. In a later analysis, hypergeometric tests were used to score TCR-TCR, TCR-HLA and TCR-CMV co-occurrence, with a repertoire-size bias correction applied to TCR pairs. To estimate false discovery rates, a later analysis permuted the HLA or CMV assignments 20 times. A later analysis grouped co-occurring TCRs with DBSCAN, adding TCRdist sequence similarity when clustering within HLA-allele-positive subsets. Repertoires with fewer than 30,000 or more than 120,000 public chains, plus five repertoires with anomalous nucleotide sharing, were excluded from co-occurrence clustering. What TCRdb holds here is the immuneACCESS table cut down to in-frame rearrangements. Part of the clones is not present; checked against another copy, under half of the missing clones reflect an unresolved V gene, and the others are unexplained. The DNA was the basis for D and trimming; V, J and clone size are from that table. The sample table holds approximately 160,000 clones, of which 75% to 80% were seen once. About 0.62% of the sample belongs to the ten largest clones.

Beyond this particular receptor, the publication reports: In a later genetic analysis, a missense DCLRE1C variant was associated with V-gene and J-gene trimming of TCR beta chains, and the association was replicated in an independent cohort. A later analysis reported that several top co-occurrence clusters appeared linked to parvovirus B19, influenza, CMV and Epstein-Barr virus. Compared with equally common non-associated chains, HLA-associated TCR beta chains in a later analysis were more clonally expanded and had lower generation probabilities. A cluster of highly shared sequence variants was judged likely to be a technical artifact of the sequencing pipeline. The authors suggested that the approach could potentially be generalized to other disease states and immunological phenotypes. Most TCR sequences were seen in very few donors, while some public TCRs were found in many individuals. For the cohort, immune exposure information was limited to CMV serostatus. In a later analysis, 15,000 to 20,000 TCR beta sequences were associated with specific HLA alleles at a false discovery rate of 0.05. Because HLA typing was missing for some donors at each locus, association tests included only the typed subset. Seventeen rarely observed V segments, including chromosome 9 orphons, were excluded from the earlier analysis of about 610 of the donors because counts were too low. In an earlier analysis of some 500 of the donors, most TCR beta V segments were observed in productive rearrangements about 87% or about 30% of the time, broadly matching IMGT annotations. Compared with the approximately 600-donor mean, donors in an Asian-associated ancestry cluster had fewer N-insertions in productive TCRs, according to a later genetic analysis. According to a later analysis, TCR association rates differed among HLA loci, with DRB1 alleles showing the most associated TCRs and HLA-C alleles showing the fewest. Assigning TCR associations to individual alleles was difficult when HLA alleles, especially DR and DQ, strongly co-occurred. A later analysis found that most CMV-associated TCR beta chains appeared HLA-restricted, with HLA associations seemingly driven largely by CMV exposure. This cohort had only TCR beta chains sequenced, and the lack of alpha or paired-chain data limited which features could be detected. A total of around 150 TCR beta chains were listed by the study as associated with cytomegalovirus. A few of the identified cytomegalovirus-associated TCR beta chains were confirmed in vitro to be specific for cytomegalovirus antigens. Linkage disequilibrium might explain the correlated functional status among segregating V segments, but an unknown experimental factor could not be excluded. In both the original and validation cohorts, the classifier was reported to diagnose cytomegalovirus status with high specificity and sensitivity. The 87-base-pair reads could not distinguish some IMGT-functional V segments, including TRBV6-2 and TRBV6-3, so those segments were excluded. Sequencing depth was assumed to be roughly uniform across donors in the presence/absence analyses, though that assumption may not hold. A further reported finding was that TCR beta sequences accurately predicted the HLA-A and HLA-B alleles for most subjects in the first cohort.

Material for sequencing was PBMCs. This chain is built from TRBV5-1 and TRBJ2-2; no D gene call is confident. The receptor was derived from a male donor in good health and CMV-seronegative. The DNA sequence is given as TGCGCCAGCAGCTTGGGACAGAACACCGGGGAGCTGTTTTTT. It translates to CASSLGQNTGELFF.